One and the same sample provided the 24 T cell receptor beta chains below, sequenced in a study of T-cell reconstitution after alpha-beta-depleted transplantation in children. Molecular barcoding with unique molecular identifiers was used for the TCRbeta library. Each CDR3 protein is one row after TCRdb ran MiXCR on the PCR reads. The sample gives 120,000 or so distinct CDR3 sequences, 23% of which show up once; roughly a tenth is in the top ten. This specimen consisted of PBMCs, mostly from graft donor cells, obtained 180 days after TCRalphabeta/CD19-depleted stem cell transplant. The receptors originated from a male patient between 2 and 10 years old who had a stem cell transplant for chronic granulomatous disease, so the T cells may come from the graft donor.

The CDR3, as DNA: TGCAGTGCTCTGCCGGGTACAACCTACGAGCAGTACTTC. It translates to CSALPGTTYEQYF. The chain employs TRBV20-1 and TRBJ2-7; D not certain. This CDR3 has 13 amino acids. The ends were cut back, 5 bases at V and 2 bases at J, with 13 bases in the middle. The germline CDR1 and CDR2 sequences are DFQATT and SNEGSKA (reference sequence).

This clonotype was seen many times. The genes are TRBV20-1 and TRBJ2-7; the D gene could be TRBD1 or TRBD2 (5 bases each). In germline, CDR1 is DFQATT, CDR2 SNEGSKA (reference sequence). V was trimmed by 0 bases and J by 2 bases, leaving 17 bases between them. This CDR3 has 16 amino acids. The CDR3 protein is CSARDKSGQLPYEQYF. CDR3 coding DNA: TGCAGTGCTAGAGATAAAAGCGGACAACTACCCTACGAGCAGTACTTC.

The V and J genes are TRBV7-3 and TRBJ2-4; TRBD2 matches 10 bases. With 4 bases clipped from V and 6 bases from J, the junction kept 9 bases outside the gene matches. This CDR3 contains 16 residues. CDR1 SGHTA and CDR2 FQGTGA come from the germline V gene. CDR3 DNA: TGTGCCAGCAGCTCATCACTAGCGGGACAGTCAAACATTCAGTACTTC. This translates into CASSSSLAGQSNIQYF.

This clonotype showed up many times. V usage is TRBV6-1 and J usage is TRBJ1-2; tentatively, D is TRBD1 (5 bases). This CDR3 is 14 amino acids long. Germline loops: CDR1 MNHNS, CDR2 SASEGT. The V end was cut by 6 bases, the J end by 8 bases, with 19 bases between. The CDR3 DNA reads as TGTGCCAGCAGCCACCGAAAGGACAAAGGGGGCTACACCTTC. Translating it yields CASSHRKDKGGYTF.

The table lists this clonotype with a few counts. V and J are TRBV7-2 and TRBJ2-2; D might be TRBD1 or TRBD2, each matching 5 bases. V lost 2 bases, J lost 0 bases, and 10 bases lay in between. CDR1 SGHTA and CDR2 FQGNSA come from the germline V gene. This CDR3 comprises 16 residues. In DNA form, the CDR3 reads TGTGCCAGCAGCTTAATACGGGGCTCGAACACCGGGGAGCTGTTTTTT. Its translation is CASSLIRGSNTGELFF. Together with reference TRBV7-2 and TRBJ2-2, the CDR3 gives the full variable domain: GAGVSQSPSNKVTEKGKDVELRCDPISGHTALYWYRQSLGQGLEFLIYFQGNSAPDKSGLPSDRFSAERTGGSVSTLTIQRTQQEDSAVYLCASSLIRGSNTGELFFGEGSRLTVL.

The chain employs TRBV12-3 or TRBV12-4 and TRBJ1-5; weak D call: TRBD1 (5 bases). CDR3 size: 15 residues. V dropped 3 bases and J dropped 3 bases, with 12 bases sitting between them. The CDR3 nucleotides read TGTGCCAGCAGTTTGGCAGGGCCCCTCAATCAGCCCCAGCATTTT. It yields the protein CASSLAGPLNQPQHF.

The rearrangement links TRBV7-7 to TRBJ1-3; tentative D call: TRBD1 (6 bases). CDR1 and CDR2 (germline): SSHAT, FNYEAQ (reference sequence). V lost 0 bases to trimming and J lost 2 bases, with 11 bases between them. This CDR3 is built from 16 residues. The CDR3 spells CASSLAVRGAGNTIYF. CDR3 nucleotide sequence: TGTGCCAGCAGCTTAGCCGTCAGGGGCGCTGGAAACACCATATATTTT.

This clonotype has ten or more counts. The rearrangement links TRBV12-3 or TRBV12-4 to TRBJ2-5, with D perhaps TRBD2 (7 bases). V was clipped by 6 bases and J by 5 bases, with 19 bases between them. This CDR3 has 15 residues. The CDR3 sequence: CASRNPGGPGETQYF. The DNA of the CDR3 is TGTGCCAGCAGGAATCCCGGGGGGCCGGGGGAGACCCAGTACTTC.

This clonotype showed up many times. This CDR3 is CASSNGLAGGRETQYF. CDR3 nucleotide sequence: TGTGCCAGCAGTAACGGACTAGCGGGAGGTAGAGAGACCCAGTACTTC. The chain couples TRBV12-3 or TRBV12-4 to TRBJ2-5; 14 positions match TRBD2. The CDR3 is 16 residues long. Trimming took 5 bases from V and 4 from J; bases not matched to a gene: 6.

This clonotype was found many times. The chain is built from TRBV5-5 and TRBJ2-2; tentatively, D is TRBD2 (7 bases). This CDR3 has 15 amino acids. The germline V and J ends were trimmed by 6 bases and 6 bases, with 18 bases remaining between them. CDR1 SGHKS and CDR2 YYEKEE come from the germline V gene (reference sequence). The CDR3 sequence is CASTIYPRGPGELFF. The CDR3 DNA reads TGTGCCAGCACCATATACCCGCGGGGGCCCGGGGAGCTGTTTTTT.

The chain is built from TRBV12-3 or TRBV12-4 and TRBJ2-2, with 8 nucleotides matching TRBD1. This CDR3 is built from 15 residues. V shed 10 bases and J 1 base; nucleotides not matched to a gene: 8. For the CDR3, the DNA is TGTGCCACCAAAACCGGGACAGGGAACACCGGGGAGCTGTTTTTT. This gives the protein CATKTGTGNTGELFF.

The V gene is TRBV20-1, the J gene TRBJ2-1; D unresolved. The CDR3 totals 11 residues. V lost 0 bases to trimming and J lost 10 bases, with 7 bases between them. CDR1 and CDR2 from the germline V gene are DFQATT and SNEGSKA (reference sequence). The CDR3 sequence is CSARDKREQFF. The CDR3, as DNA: TGCAGTGCTAGAGATAAGCGCGAGCAGTTCTTC.

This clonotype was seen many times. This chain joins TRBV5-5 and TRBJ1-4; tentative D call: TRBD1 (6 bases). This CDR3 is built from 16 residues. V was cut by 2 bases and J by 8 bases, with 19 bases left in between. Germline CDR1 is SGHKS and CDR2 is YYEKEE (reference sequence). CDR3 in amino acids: CASSFGWGTPPEKLFF. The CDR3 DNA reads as TGTGCCAGCAGCTTTGGTTGGGGGACACCCCCGGAAAAACTGTTTTTT.

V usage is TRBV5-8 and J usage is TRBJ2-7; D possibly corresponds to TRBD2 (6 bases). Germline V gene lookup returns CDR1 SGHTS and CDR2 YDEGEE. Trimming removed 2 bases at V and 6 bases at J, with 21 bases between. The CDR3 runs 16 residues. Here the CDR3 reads CASSFYRPGASLEQYF. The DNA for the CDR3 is TGTGCCAGCAGCTTCTATCGGCCGGGAGCTTCGCTCGAGCAGTACTTC.

This chain's CDR3 is CASSLGLLAPNTGELFF. CDR3 sequence (DNA): TGCGCCAGCAGCTTGGGACTACTAGCGCCAAACACCGGGGAGCTGTTTTTT. The chain uses TRBV5-1 and TRBJ2-2; 7 bases fit TRBD2. CDR3 size: 17 residues. V lost 0 bases and J lost 2; bases outside the gene matches: 7. The germline gives CDR1 SGHRS, CDR2 YFSETQ.

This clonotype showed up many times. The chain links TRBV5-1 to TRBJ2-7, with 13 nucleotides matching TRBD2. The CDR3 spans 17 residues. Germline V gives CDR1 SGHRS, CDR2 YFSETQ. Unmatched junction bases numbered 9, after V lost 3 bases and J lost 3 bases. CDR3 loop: CASSSRTSGSGYYEQYF. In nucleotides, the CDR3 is TGCGCCAGCAGCTCGAGGACTAGCGGGAGTGGGTACTACGAGCAGTACTTC.

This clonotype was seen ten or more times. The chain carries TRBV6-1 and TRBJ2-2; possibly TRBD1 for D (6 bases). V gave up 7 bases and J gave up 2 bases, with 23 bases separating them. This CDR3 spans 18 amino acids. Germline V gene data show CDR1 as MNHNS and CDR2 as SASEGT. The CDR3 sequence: CASTPIPEGGENTGELFF. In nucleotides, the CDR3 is TGTGCCAGCACCCCCATCCCCGAAGGGGGTGAAAACACCGGGGAGCTGTTTTTT.

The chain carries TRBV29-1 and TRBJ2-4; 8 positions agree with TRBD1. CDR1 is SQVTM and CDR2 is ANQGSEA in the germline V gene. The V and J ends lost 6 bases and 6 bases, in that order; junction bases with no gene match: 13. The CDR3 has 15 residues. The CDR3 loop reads CSVRTGLFTGNIQYF. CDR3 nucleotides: TGCAGCGTGAGGACAGGGCTGTTTACTGGAAACATTCAGTACTTC.

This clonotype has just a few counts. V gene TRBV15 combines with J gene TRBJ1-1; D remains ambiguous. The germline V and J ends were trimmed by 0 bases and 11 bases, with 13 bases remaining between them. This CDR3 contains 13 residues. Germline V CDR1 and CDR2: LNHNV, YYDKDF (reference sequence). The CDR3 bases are TGTGCCACCAGCAGAGATTCGGTACCGAGGGCTTTCTTT. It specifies CATSRDSVPRAFF.

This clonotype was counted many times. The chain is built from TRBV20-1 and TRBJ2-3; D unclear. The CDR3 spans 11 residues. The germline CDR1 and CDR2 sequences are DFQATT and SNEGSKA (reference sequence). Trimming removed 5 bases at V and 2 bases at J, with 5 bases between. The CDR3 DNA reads TGCAGTGCTGAGGTCACAGATACGCAGTATTTT. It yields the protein CSAEVTDTQYF.

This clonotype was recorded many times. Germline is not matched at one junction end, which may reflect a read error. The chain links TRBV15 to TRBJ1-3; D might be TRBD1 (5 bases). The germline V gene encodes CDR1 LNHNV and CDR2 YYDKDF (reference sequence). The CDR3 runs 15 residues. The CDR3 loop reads CATSRDREAGYTIYF. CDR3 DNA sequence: TGTGCCACCAGCAGAGACAGGGAGGCTGGATACACCATATATTTT.

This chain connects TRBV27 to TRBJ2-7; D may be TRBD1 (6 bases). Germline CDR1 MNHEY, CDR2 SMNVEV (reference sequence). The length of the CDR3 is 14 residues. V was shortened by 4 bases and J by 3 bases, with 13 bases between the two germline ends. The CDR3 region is CASSSPGRGYEQYF. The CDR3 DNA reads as TGTGCCAGCAGTTCTCCTGGCAGGGGCTACGAGCAGTACTTC.

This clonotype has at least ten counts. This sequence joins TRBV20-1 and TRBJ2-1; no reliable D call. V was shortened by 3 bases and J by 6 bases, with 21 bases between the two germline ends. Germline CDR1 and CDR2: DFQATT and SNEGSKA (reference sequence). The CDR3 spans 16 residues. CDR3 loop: CSASQGFASWGNEQFF. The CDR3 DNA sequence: TGCAGTGCTAGTCAAGGGTTCGCTAGTTGGGGCAATGAGCAGTTCTTC.

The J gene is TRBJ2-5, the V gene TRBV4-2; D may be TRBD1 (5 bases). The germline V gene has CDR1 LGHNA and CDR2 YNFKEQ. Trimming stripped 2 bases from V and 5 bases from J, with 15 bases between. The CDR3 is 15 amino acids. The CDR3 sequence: CASSQLGRVGETQYF. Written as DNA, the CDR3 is TGTGCCAGCAGCCAATTAGGCAGGGTGGGCGAGACCCAGTACTTC.